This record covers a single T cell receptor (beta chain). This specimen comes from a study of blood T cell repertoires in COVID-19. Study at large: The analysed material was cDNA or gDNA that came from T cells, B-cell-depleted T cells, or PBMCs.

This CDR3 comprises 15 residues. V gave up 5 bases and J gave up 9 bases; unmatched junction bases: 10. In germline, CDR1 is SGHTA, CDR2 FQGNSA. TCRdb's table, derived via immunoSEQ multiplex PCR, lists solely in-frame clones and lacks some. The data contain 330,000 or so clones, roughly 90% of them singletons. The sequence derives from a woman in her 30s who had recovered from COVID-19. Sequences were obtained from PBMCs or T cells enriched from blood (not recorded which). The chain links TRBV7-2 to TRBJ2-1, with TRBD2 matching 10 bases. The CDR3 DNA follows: TGTGCCAGCAGCCGCCTAGCGGGGGCCCCAAGTGAGCAGTTCTTC. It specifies CASSRLAGAPSEQFF.